Below are 3 T cell receptor beta chains sequenced from a single sample in a study of T cells after yellow fever vaccination. TCRdb called the 5' RACE reads again in MiXCR, with one record for every CDR3 protein. The table has around 530,000 distinct CDR3 sequences, around 17% seen once. The source was PBMCs, collected 5 days after the first yellow fever vaccination. The receptors were gathered from a man between 18 and 29 years old who received the YFV17D yellow fever vaccine.

This clonotype was seen more than once but under ten times. The chain carries TRBV6-1 and TRBJ2-2, with TRBD2 matching 7 bases. The CDR3 is 14 residues long. The trim removed 8 bases at V and 6 bases at J, leaving 9 bases unmatched. Germline V gene lookup returns CDR1 MNHNS and CDR2 SASEGT. The CDR3 spells CASERREPPGELFF. The CDR3 bases are TGTGCCAGCGAAAGGCGGGAGCCTCCCGGGGAGCTGTTTTTT.

This clonotype has only a few counts. The gene calls are TRBV6-5 and TRBJ1-6; possibly TRBD1 for D (6 bases). Germline V gives CDR1 MNHEY, CDR2 SVGAGI. This CDR3 has 13 amino acids. Trimming left V 10 bases short and J 13 bases short, with 20 bases between. The CDR3 coding sequence is TGTGCCACCGGGGAGGGGGACTTCGATCCCCTCCACTTT. It yields the protein CATGEGDFDPLHF.

This sequence joins TRBV6-2 or TRBV6-3 and TRBJ2-1; 7 bases match TRBD2. Germline V gene sequence: CDR1 MNHEY, CDR2 SVGEGT. Trimming at V came to 6 bases and at J to 7 bases, leaving 15 bases not matched to a gene. CDR3 length: 16 residues. This chain's CDR3 is CASRDPSGAGFNEQFF. CDR3 nucleotides: TGTGCCAGCAGAGACCCATCGGGAGCGGGGTTTAATGAGCAGTTCTTC.